Listed here are 6 T cell receptor beta chains from one sample, sequenced in a study of OX40 agonist ivuxolimab in advanced cancers. TCRdb's table, derived via immunoSEQ multiplex PCR, lists solely in-frame clones and lacks some. This sample has 60,000 to 65,000 clones, with more than 75% found just once. Source: CD4+ or CD8+ T cells sorted from blood, taken in a trial of the OX40 agonist ivuxolimab. The source of these receptors is an adult with an advanced solid tumor such as melanoma, head and neck, liver or kidney cancer.

CDR3 nucleotide sequence: TGTGCCAGCAAGCCCGGGCGAGGAAACACCATATATTTT. Its protein product is CASKPGRGNTIYF. The chain has TRBV28 and TRBJ1-3; no clear D. This CDR3 contains 13 residues. Germline CDR1 reads MDHEN; CDR2 reads SYDVKM. Trimming removed 7 bases at V and 4 bases at J, with 11 bases between.

This clone was found once. CDR3 region: CAWTMDPGNEKLFF. In nucleotides, the CDR3 is TGTGCCTGGACCATGGACCCCGGGAATGAAAAACTGTTTTTT. The chain has TRBV30 and TRBJ1-4; D remains unclear. From germline, CDR1 is GTSNPN and CDR2 SVGIG (reference sequence). This CDR3 has 14 amino acids. Trimming took off 4 bases at V and 5 bases at J, with 14 bases between the two ends.

This sequence joins TRBV7-3 and TRBJ1-5, with D maybe TRBD1 (6 bases). Trimming pared 4 bases from V and 7 bases from J, leaving 11 bases between. CDR1 SGHTA and CDR2 FQGTGA come from the germline V gene. This CDR3 region has 13 residues. The CDR3 coding sequence is TGTGCCAGCAGCTCCCACAGGGACCAGCCCCAGCATTTT. Translated, it gives CASSSHRDQPQHF.

This chain joins TRBV10-1 and TRBJ1-6; D remains ambiguous. CDR3 length equals 16 residues. The germline V gene has CDR1 WNHNN and CDR2 SYGVQD (reference sequence). Trimming took off 7 bases at V and 0 bases at J, with 13 bases between the two ends. In DNA form, the CDR3 reads TGCGCCAGCACCCACCGGGCGGGCTCCTATAATTCACCCCTCCACTTT. Amino acids: CASTHRAGSYNSPLHF.

This sequence joins TRBV28 and TRBJ1-3; no clear D. The CDR3 extends over 12 amino acids. Germline V gives CDR1 MDHEN, CDR2 SYDVKM. The V end was cut by 5 bases, the J end by 2 bases, with 4 bases between. The CDR3 DNA is TGTGCCAGCAGTCTTACTGGAAACACCATATATTTT. It is translated as CASSLTGNTIYF.

This chain joins TRBV4-3 and TRBJ1-2; 8 nucleotides match TRBD1. The CDR3 has 16 amino acids. Germline CDR1 reads LGHNA; CDR2 reads YSLEER. V trimming: 1 base; J trimming: 7 bases; junction bases outside the gene matches: 11. For the CDR3, the DNA is TGCGCCAGCAGCCAAGGTCTCCCAGGGGGCGGTAGTGGCTACACCTTC. Its protein product is CASSQGLPGGGSGYTF.